This TCR beta chain was captured in a study of memory CD4+ T cells and cytomegalovirus serostatus. Study context: This sample comes from healthy Belgian adults, eight or nine CMV seropositive, 24 seronegative.

Single viable CD3+CD4+CD8-CD45RO+ cells were sorted as the memory CD4+ T cells. Serostatus was set by detecting CMV pp150, pp28, p38, p52 IgG. Study-wide results and limits: 67 of 164 known CMV-associated TCRbeta sequences appeared in CD4+ memory.

Only in-frame clones appear in the TCRdb table, and some are missing; sequencing was by immunoSEQ multiplex PCR. The table includes roughly 45,000 clones, around 82% detected once. For this clone: The target antigen is unknown.

This clonotype was sampled from an adult in good health and CMV-seronegative. The specimen was memory CD4+ T cells from blood.

CDR3 DNA: TGTGCCAGCAGCTTTACAGGGGGCGGCTCTGGAAACACCATATATTTT. This translates into CASSFTGGGSGNTIYF. This chain connects TRBV7-3 to TRBJ1-3; 9 nucleotides agree with TRBD1. The CDR3 runs 16 residues. The ends lost 3 bases at V and 0 bases at J; junction bases unmatched: 3. Per the germline V gene, CDR1 is SGHTA and CDR2 is FQGTGA.